This T cell receptor (beta chain) is drawn from a study of blood T cell repertoires in COVID-19. Sequencing was performed with immunoSEQ multiplex PCR; in TCRdb, only in-frame clones are kept and a portion is missing. The data hold about 280,000 clones, with roughly 85% observed a single time. The CDR3 is 14 residues long. In germline, CDR1 is MDHEN, CDR2 SYDVKM. Trimming at V came to 7 bases and at J to 6 bases, leaving 11 bases not matched to a gene. The TCR originated in a woman aged 45-65 years who had recovered from COVID-19. The rearrangement joins TRBV28 to TRBJ1-2; the match to TRBD1 covers 7 bases. The sequenced sample consisted of PBMCs or T cells enriched from blood (not recorded which). CDR3 protein: CASTEQGYFNGYTF. For the CDR3, the DNA is TGTGCCAGCACTGAACAGGGGTATTTTAATGGCTACACCTTC.